This T cell receptor (beta chain) emerged from a study of blood T cell repertoires in COVID-19. Whole-study context: Sites across the United States, Italy and Spain contributed samples from acute and convalescent COVID-19.

With 4 bases removed from V and 4 bases from J, the gap between germline ends came to 10 bases. The CDR3 length is 13 residues. TCRdb's copy holds only in-frame clones and misses some; the assay was immunoSEQ multiplex PCR. Altogether approximately 120,000 clones are present, over 75% being singletons, with the ten largest covering approximately 8%. J is TRBJ2-5 and V is TRBV12-3 or TRBV12-4; possibly TRBD2 for D (6 bases). This receptor was identified in a man aged 50-59 years with acute or convalescent COVID-19. The sample comprised peripheral blood. The CDR3 DNA reads TGTGCCAGCAGTTGGACGGGAGTAGAGACCCAGTACTTC. It encodes CASSWTGVETQYF.